This T cell receptor (beta chain) appears in the sequencing data of a study of blood T cell repertoires in COVID-19. At the level of the study: The cDNA or gDNA used as material had been derived from T cells, B-cell-depleted T cells, or PBMCs.

In the original workflow: From reference gene primer amplification, estimates of nucleated cell counts were derived. Generated by immunoSEQ multiplex PCR, the TCRdb table keeps only in-frame clones and is missing some. The V and J calls and clone size are taken from that table; D and trimming were inferred from the DNA. The sample lists under 200,000 clones; nearly 90% were seen once. CDR3 length: 18 amino acids. Germline V lookup: CDR1 MGHDK, CDR2 SYGVNS. V lost 1 base, J lost 1 base, and 18 bases lay in between. The chain links TRBV25-1 to TRBJ2-3; the D gene is possibly TRBD2 (5 bases). This TCR derives from a man between 60 and 70 years old with active or convalescent COVID-19. Sequenced material: peripheral blood. CDR3 residues: CASSELREGKEGTDTQYF. The CDR3 coding sequence is TGTGCCAGCAGTGAATTAAGAGAAGGGAAGGAGGGCACAGATACGCAGTATTTT.